The text below deals with one TCR beta chain. Its antigen remains undetermined. Per-base quality was not reported, and no clone a single base away is much larger than it. Stable Graves' hyperthyroidism was defined as the absence of progression to ophthalmopathy over 18 months of follow-up. Hyperthyroidism patients were aged 18 to 65 years and newly diagnosed, with disease duration of less than 2 months. The study excluded patients with uncontrolled infections, other autoimmune diseases, pregnancy or lactation. Diagnoses relied on clinical symptoms, serum thyroxine and TRAb, thyroid ultrasound and orbital computed tomography. Ficoll-Paque density gradient centrifugation was used to isolate PBMCs from about 10 ml of fresh peripheral blood. Trizol reagent was used to extract total RNA, and RNA quality was then checked on an Agilent 2100 Bioanalyzer. CDR1 MNHNS and CDR2 SASEGT are derived from the germline V gene. V gives up 11 bases and J gives up 1 base, and the segment between their germline ends measures 18 bases. The CDR3 runs 15 residues from the cysteine to the phenylalanine. The retained sequence is limited to the CDR3, 45 bases, with the frame set at the first base.

TCR beta CDR3 regions were amplified from RNA transcripts. For the first round of RT-PCR on the TCR CDR3, the HTBI primer set was used together with the Qiagen OneStep RT-PCR kit. Libraries were constructed in a second round of multiplex PCR, after which size selection and purification were performed. Libraries were sequenced paired-end with 100 bp reads on an Illumina HiSeq2000. In the authors' own workflow: SOAPnuke was used to process the raw data, throwing out any read that contained adapters or uncalled bases, had a mean Phred below 15, or lacked an exact constant-primer or identifier match. COPE v1.2.5 was used to merge the high-quality paired reads, and each unique nucleotide sequence was defined as a clonotype. MiTCR v1.1 was used to align clonotypes to the IMGT TRBV, TRBD and TRBJ reference segments. Only V-J combinations with frequency above 0.0001, covering about 99% of repertoires, were analysed. A TCS score was defined as the ratio between F50 (clonal expansion) and ExV (chaos), using BLOSUM62-based TCRdist between CDR3 peptides within each V-J. Welch's t-statistics and random forest reduced 500 to 550 V-J features to roughly 13, which were used in a naive Bayes classifier (R e1071). The public reads were quality trimmed at Q25 with fastp and then assembled into clones with MiXCR by TCRdb, keeping productive beta chains. Rows matching on CDR3 protein sequence are summarized as one entry with the most common DNA and genes. TCRdb, not the original authors, processed these V and J calls. Recorded for this sample are about 560,000 distinct CDR3 sequences; approximately 16% of them occurred a single time. Roughly 18% of the sample goes to the ten largest clones.

The source of the sample is a study of T cells in Graves' hyperthyroidism and ophthalmopathy (dated by TCRdb to the late 2010s). Study-wide context: Peripheral blood samples were taken at the time of initial diagnosis, prior to any treatment. The 100 discovery patients were randomly split 7:3 into training and test sets. To identify distinguishing TCR V-J signatures, a discovery cohort of some 100 patients was used, comprising some 45 with Graves' ophthalmopathy and about 59 with stable Graves' hyperthyroidism. The study also compared thyroid tissue and blood T-cell repertoires from about six Graves' hyperthyroidism patients. After sampling, hyperthyroidism patients received methimazole starting at 30 mg daily, and ophthalmopathy patients received high-dose intravenous methylprednisolone. An independent validation cohort of fewer than 20 hyperthyroidism patients and more than 15 patients who later progressed to ophthalmopathy tested prospective prediction of ophthalmopathy. TCR Vbeta CDR3 sequencing of roughly 140 peripheral blood samples (roughly 41 ophthalmopathy, 75 hyperthyroidism and around 17 progressor patients) is reported in the paper.

Results the study describes overall, beyond this receptor: No statistical method was used to set the sample size in advance, and investigators knew the group allocation. In validation, the model predicted progression to ophthalmopathy with 55% to 71% sensitivity and approximately 74% specificity, a median of approximately 6.7 months before onset. A model built on a 13 V-J signature distinguished ophthalmopathy from stable hyperthyroidism, reaching roughly 88% sensitivity and approximately 81% specificity in cross-validation and 80%/75% in testing. Most expanded thyroid clonotypes (frequency above 0.001) were also detected in blood, suggesting blood repertoires may reflect thyroid immune responses.

The receptor comes from a woman in her late teens or twenties with Graves' hyperthyroidism. The sample comprised blood. The chain is assembled from TRBV6-1 and TRBJ2-1; tentative D gene TRBD1, with 5 bases matching. In nucleotides, the sequence is TGTGCCCACACGCCAGGGCCAAATTCCTACAATGAGCAGTTCTTC. Its amino acids are CAHTPGPNSYNEQFF.